Shown below are 15 T cell receptor beta chains from a single sample sequenced in a study of Ad26.COV2.S vaccination and SARS-CoV-2 variants (dated by TCRdb to the early 2020s). The meaning of the sample's time point label: individuals recovered from natural SARS-CoV-2 infection. Preparation of the library involved the immunoSEQ multiplex PCR assay. Held by TCRdb, this immuneACCESS table contains in-frame sequences only and omits some clones. Under half of the omission traces to an unresolved V gene where checked; the cause of the rest is unknown. For this sample there are over 110,000 clones; about nine tenths appear just once. 4.5% to 6% of the sample comes from the top ten. Specimen: peripheral blood, collected after recovery from COVID-19. The receptors shown here come from a human donor who had recovered from COVID-19.

This clone showed up many times. The J gene is TRBJ2-7, the V gene TRBV7-8; the match to TRBD1 covers 7 bases. Germline V gene sequence: CDR1 SGHVS, CDR2 FQNEAQ. The CDR3 runs to 14 residues. V lost 1 base and J lost 6; bases outside the gene matches: 6. In DNA, the CDR3 is TGTGCCAGCAGCTTAGTCGGCAGGGGGTCCGAGCAGTACTTC. It specifies CASSLVGRGSEQYF.

This clone was recorded a few times. The J gene is TRBJ2-7, the V gene TRBV6-2 or TRBV6-3; D is possibly TRBD1 or TRBD2 (5 bases each). The CDR3 loop spans 15 amino acids. V was clipped by 6 bases and J by 5 bases, with 20 bases between them. CDR1 is MNHEY, CDR2 SVGEGT, per germline. For the CDR3, the DNA is TGTGCCAGCAGCCCCGGTGGGACGGGAAATGACGAGCAGTACTTC. This translates into CASSPGGTGNDEQYF.

DNA for the CDR3: TGCGCCAGCAGCCGGCAGGGACAGGGGATGTTTCAGCCCCAGCATTTT. Its translation: CASSRQGQGMFQPQHF. This sequence joins TRBV4-3 and TRBJ1-5; 10 bases map to TRBD1. The V and J ends lost 4 bases and 6 bases, in that order; junction bases with no gene match: 9. The CDR3 consists of 16 residues. Germline CDR1 is LGHNA and CDR2 is YSLEER.

This clone was seen a single time. This CDR3 reads CASSGGTPGQETQYF. The CDR3, as DNA: TGTGCCAGCAGCGGTGGGACTCCCGGACAAGAGACCCAGTACTTC. This chain links TRBV2 with TRBJ2-5; a weak D match, TRBD2 (6 bases). Germline assignment: CDR1 SNHLY and CDR2 FYNNEI. V lost 6 bases and J lost 2, with 16 bases in between. This CDR3 region has 15 residues.

The chain recombines TRBV7-2 with TRBJ1-4; D is perhaps TRBD1 (5 bases). The CDR3 is 15 residues long. The V gene lost 1 base and the J gene lost 6 bases, with 12 bases spanning the gap. CDR1 and CDR2 from the germline V gene are SGHTA and FQGNSA. The CDR3 DNA is TGTGCCAGCAGCTTAGGCAGGGATATGTATGAAAAACTGTTTTTT. The encoded protein is CASSLGRDMYEKLFF.

This chain connects TRBV6-1 to TRBJ2-7, with D perhaps TRBD1 (5 bases). Trimming removed 4 bases from V and 0 bases from J, with 16 bases in between. CDR1 and CDR2 from the germline V gene are MNHNS and SASEGT. The CDR3 sequence is 16 residues long. CDR3 protein: CASSALRGLSSYEQYF. The CDR3 DNA reads as TGTGCCAGCAGTGCCTTAAGGGGCCTTAGCTCCTACGAGCAGTACTTC.

This chain connects TRBV29-1 to TRBJ1-2; 9 bases agree with TRBD1. CDR3 size: 19 residues. The V gene's germline CDR1 is SQVTM and CDR2 ANQGSEA. Trimming removed 0 bases from V and 6 bases from J; junction bases left unmatched: 20. This chain's CDR3 is CSVEDHRLALRDRVDGYTF. The DNA for the CDR3 is TGCAGCGTTGAAGACCATCGTCTCGCTTTACGGGACAGGGTGGATGGCTACACCTTC.

The rearrangement uses TRBV7-2 and TRBJ1-3; D unclear. Trimming removed 1 base at V and 3 bases at J, with 10 bases between. The V gene's germline CDR1 is SGHTA and CDR2 FQGNSA. The CDR3 length is 15 residues. Here the CDR3 DNA reads TGTGCCAGCAGCTTAGGTCACTTTCGTGGAAACACCATATATTTT. Translating gives CASSLGHFRGNTIYF.

This rearrangement joins TRBV19 to TRBJ1-1, with D possibly being TRBD1 (6 bases). V was shortened by 5 bases and J by 0 bases, with 13 bases between the two germline ends. The CDR3 extends over 15 amino acids. The V gene's germline CDR1 is LNHDA and CDR2 SQIVND (reference sequence). The CDR3 DNA sequence: TGTGCCAGTAGTGGTGGTTGGGGGCTGAACACTGAAGCTTTCTTT. Its protein is CASSGGWGLNTEAFF. The full variable domain, rest sourced from reference TRBV19 and TRBJ1-1, is DGGITQSPKYLFRKEGQNVTLSCEQNLNHDAMYWYRQDPGQGLRLIYYSQIVNDFQKGDIAEGYSVSREKKESFPLTVTSAQKNPTAFYLCASSGGWGLNTEAFFGQGTRLTVV.

This chain connects TRBV6-2 or TRBV6-3 to TRBJ1-1; 8 bases match TRBD1. J was trimmed by 8 bases and V by 2 bases; bases with no gene match: 4. This CDR3 spans 13 amino acids. Germline-derived CDR1 and CDR2 are MNHEY and SVGEGT. In DNA form, the CDR3 reads TGTGCCAGCAGTTACCAGGGGGCCGTGGAAGCTTTCTTT. Translated, it gives CASSYQGAVEAFF.

The chain carries TRBV6-1 and TRBJ2-7; a weak D match, TRBD2 (6 bases). Germline V gene sequence: CDR1 MNHNS, CDR2 SASEGT. The CDR3 totals 15 residues. Between the trimmed V and J ends, which lost 3 bases and 2 bases, there was a span of 14 bases. The CDR3 here is CASSEGLILAYEQYF. CDR3 sequence (DNA): TGTGCCAGCAGTGAGGGACTGATCCTCGCCTACGAGCAGTACTTC.

This chain connects TRBV4-3 to TRBJ2-1; tentatively, D is TRBD1 (5 bases). V was shortened by 1 base and J by 0 bases, with 7 bases between the two germline ends. Germline V gene data show CDR1 as LGHNA and CDR2 as YSLEER. This CDR3 contains 15 residues. The CDR3 DNA is TGCGCCAGCAGCCAAGCGACAGTCTCCTACAATGAGCAGTTCTTC. It translates to CASSQATVSYNEQFF.

This rearrangement joins TRBV4-3 to TRBJ2-1, with D perhaps matching TRBD2 (6 bases). Germline values: CDR1 LGHNA, CDR2 YSLEER. This CDR3 region has 14 residues. V lost 0 bases and J 7 bases, leaving 10 bases between the germline ends. The DNA for the CDR3 is TGCGCCAGCAGCCAAGACCCGGGGGAGAATGAGCAGTTCTTC. It yields the protein CASSQDPGENEQFF.

The chain recombines TRBV6-2 or TRBV6-3 with TRBJ2-1, with unresolved D. V lost 5 bases and J 3 bases, leaving 20 bases between the germline ends. The germline V gene has CDR1 MNHEY and CDR2 SVGEGT. The CDR3 contains 17 residues. The CDR3: CASSPPPRARSYNEQFF. The DNA of the CDR3 is TGTGCCAGCAGTCCCCCGCCGCGCGCCAGGAGCTACAATGAGCAGTTCTTC.

As to this clone: Germline is not matched at one junction end, which may reflect a read error. This chain links TRBV7-7 with TRBJ2-5; tentatively, D is TRBD2 (5 bases). Germline V gives CDR1 SSHAT, CDR2 FNYEAQ (reference sequence). The length of the CDR3 is 14 residues. The CDR3 DNA is TGTGCTAGCAGCTTAGGGAGAGGTCAAGAGACCCAGTACTTC. Its translation: CASSLGRGQETQYF.